These 14 T cell receptor beta chains were all obtained from the same sample, sequenced in a study of T cell responses to AZD1222 COVID-19 vaccine. Clones were sequenced by immunoSEQ multiplex PCR, and TCRdb holds only the in-frame ones, with some missing. This sample yields 75,000 to 100,000 clones, of which roughly nine tenths are seen a single time; approximately 27% belongs to the top ten. This material consisted of peripheral blood, taken on day 0 of AZD1222 vaccination. The receptors were sampled from an adult in good health.

The chain couples TRBV30 to TRBJ2-1, with D unclear. CDR3 length: 16 amino acids. CDR1 is GTSNPN, CDR2 SVGIG, per germline (reference sequence). V was pared by 2 bases and J by 4 bases, with 18 bases between. The CDR3 bases are TGTGCCTGGAGTACGCTTTTGGGCGGCCCTTACAATGAGCAGTTCTTC. Residues: CAWSTLLGGPYNEQFF.

The V and J genes are TRBV9 and TRBJ1-5; D is perhaps TRBD1 (5 bases). The germline V gene has CDR1 SGDLS and CDR2 YYNGEE. The CDR3 length is 14 residues. The V end was cut by 3 bases, the J end by 3 bases, with 10 bases between. The CDR3 DNA reads as TGTGCCAGCAGCGGAGACAGCTTCAATCAGCCCCAGCATTTT. This sequence encodes CASSGDSFNQPQHF. Looking up the rest from reference TRBV9 and TRBJ1-5 gives the full variable domain: DSGVTQTPKHLITATGQRVTLRCSPRSGDLSVYWYQQSLDQGLQFLIQYYNGEERAKGNILERFSAQQFPDLHSELNLSSLELGDSALYFCASSGDSFNQPQHFGDGTRLSIL.

This clone was seen just once. This chain joins TRBV18 and TRBJ1-1, with 11 bases that match TRBD1. Germline values: CDR1 KGHSH, CDR2 LQKENI. V lost 3 bases to trimming and J lost 4 bases; unmatched junction nucleotides: 7. The CDR3 runs 16 residues. For the CDR3, the DNA is TGTGCCAGCTCACCCGGGTACGGGACAGGGGGCACTGAAGCTTTCTTT. Protein product: CASSPGYGTGGTEAFF.

This CDR3 reads CASCRVNQPQHF. The CDR3 DNA sequence: TGTGCCAGCTGCAGGGTCAATCAGCCCCAGCATTTT. The chain couples TRBV2 to TRBJ1-5, with D perhaps matching TRBD1 (5 bases). The CDR3 covers 12 residues. V gave up 8 bases and J gave up 3 bases, with 8 bases separating them. CDR1 is SNHLY, CDR2 FYNNEI, per germline.

The chain combines TRBV9 with TRBJ1-1; 9 positions agree with TRBD1. The CDR3 sequence is 15 residues long. The V and J ends lost 4 bases and 1 base, in that order; junction bases with no gene match: 5. Germline loops: CDR1 SGDLS, CDR2 YYNGEE. The CDR3 DNA is TGTGCCAGCAGCTCGGACAGGGGAGGGAACACTGAAGCTTTCTTT. This sequence encodes CASSSDRGGNTEAFF.

V gene TRBV14 combines with J gene TRBJ1-2, with a weak D call TRBD1 (5 bases). V was pared by 1 base and J by 13 bases, with 16 bases between. This CDR3 is built from 13 residues. The germline V gene encodes CDR1 SGHDN and CDR2 FVKESK. The CDR3 spells CASSQVGGAARTF. DNA of the CDR3: TGTGCCAGCAGCCAAGTGGGGGGTGCGGCCCGCACCTTC.

V and J are TRBV7-3 and TRBJ2-3, with D unresolved. Germline V CDR1 and CDR2: SGHTA, FQGTGA. The CDR3 totals 17 residues. Trimming took off 1 base at V and 7 bases at J, with 21 bases between the two ends. Here the CDR3 reads CASSLKRSLGSVHTQYF. Here the CDR3 DNA reads TGTGCCAGCAGCTTAAAACGGTCCCTCGGGTCGGTCCATACGCAGTATTTT.

This clone came up a few times. Other DNA sequences in this sample translate to the same CDR3. The V gene is TRBV4-2, the J gene TRBJ1-1, with D unclear. Trimming stripped 1 base from V and 5 bases from J, with 5 bases between. Germline-derived CDR1 and CDR2 are LGHNA and YNFKEQ. This CDR3 contains 12 residues. The CDR3 sequence: CASSQVSTEAFF. The CDR3 DNA reads TGTGCCAGCAGCCAAGTCAGTACTGAAGCTTTCTTT.

The chain employs TRBV18 and TRBJ2-7; 14 nucleotides agree with TRBD2. Germline V lookup: CDR1 KGHSH, CDR2 LQKENI. After removal of 0 bases from V and 5 bases from J, the junction contained 0 bases not matched to a gene. This CDR3 has 15 amino acids. The CDR3 protein is CASSPPGLAGDEQYF. The CDR3 DNA follows: TGTGCCAGCTCACCACCGGGACTAGCGGGAGACGAGCAGTACTTC.

The chain recombines TRBV14 with TRBJ2-7; possibly TRBD1 or TRBD2 for D (5 bases each). Germline CDR1 is SGHDN and CDR2 is FVKESK. CDR3 size: 12 residues. V lost 3 bases and J 3 bases, leaving 6 bases between the germline ends. The CDR3 region is CASSQGVYEQYF. The CDR3 bases are TGTGCCAGCAGCCAGGGGGTCTACGAGCAGTACTTC.

The rearrangement joins TRBV19 to TRBJ2-1; D perhaps matches TRBD2 (6 bases). The germline CDR1 and CDR2 sequences are LNHDA and SQIVND (reference sequence). With 5 bases removed from V and 4 bases from J, the gap between germline ends came to 15 bases. The CDR3 sequence is 15 residues long. CDR3 in DNA: TGTGCCAGTAGTGGCTCTGGCGGGGCTTACAATGAGCAGTTCTTC. Encoded protein: CASSGSGGAYNEQFF.

This chain links TRBV5-8 with TRBJ2-7; 7 nucleotides align to TRBD2. Trimming took 5 bases from V and 4 from J; bases not matched to a gene: 12. The CDR3 loop spans 15 amino acids. Germline V gene sequence: CDR1 SGHTS, CDR2 YDEGEE. CDR3 bases: TGTGCCAGCAGTTTCCTCCGACTAGCCAGATACGAGCAGTACTTC. Protein: CASSFLRLARYEQYF.

The V call is TRBV9, the J call TRBJ2-3; D gene ambiguous. V lost 0 bases and J 2 bases, leaving 10 bases between the germline ends. Germline-derived CDR1 and CDR2 are SGDLS and YYNGEE. This CDR3 has 15 amino acids. The CDR3, as DNA: TGTGCCAGCAGCGTAGCTGCAAGGGACACAGATACGCAGTATTTT. It encodes CASSVAARDTDTQYF.

The chain links TRBV11-2 to TRBJ1-2; TRBD1 is a possible D gene (5 bases). Trimming left V 1 base short and J 8 bases short, with 14 bases between. Germline V lookup: CDR1 SGHAT, CDR2 FQNNGV. There are 14 residues in the CDR3. Here the CDR3 reads CASSLARGAHGYTF. The CDR3 DNA is TGTGCCAGCAGCTTAGCAAGAGGGGCACACGGCTACACCTTC.